The T cell receptor beta chain under discussion was sequenced for a study of blood T cells in healthy people across ages. Study information: The template switching approach captured approximately one barcoded beta molecule for every two T cells.

The CDR3 contains 13 residues. Trimming took 5 bases from V and 9 from J, leaving 14 bases between them. Germline CDR1 is MNHNY and CDR2 is SVGAGI (reference sequence). Only a few counts were recorded for this clonotype. What it binds is not known. With a J-beta primer mix and a sample-barcoded 5' primer, a second PCR ran about 7 to 12 cycles. TCRdb analysed the 5' RACE reads with MiXCR anew, one entry per CDR3 protein. The data show hundreds of thousands of distinct CDR3 sequences, with around half seen just once and around a third held by the top ten. Study-wide results and limits: TCR beta diversity tracked closely with naive T cell percentage. Naive CD4+ cells and diversity were both higher in long-lived donors than in aged donors. A roughly linear fall in TCR beta diversity per million T cells was seen with increasing age.

This TCR was sampled from a woman aged 55 to 70 in good health. The sample consisted of blood. The chain employs TRBV6-6 and TRBJ2-1; no definite D call. The CDR3 DNA reads as TGTGCCAGCAGTGATAGTCTATACGGTGAGCAGTTCTTC. This gives the protein CASSDSLYGEQFF.